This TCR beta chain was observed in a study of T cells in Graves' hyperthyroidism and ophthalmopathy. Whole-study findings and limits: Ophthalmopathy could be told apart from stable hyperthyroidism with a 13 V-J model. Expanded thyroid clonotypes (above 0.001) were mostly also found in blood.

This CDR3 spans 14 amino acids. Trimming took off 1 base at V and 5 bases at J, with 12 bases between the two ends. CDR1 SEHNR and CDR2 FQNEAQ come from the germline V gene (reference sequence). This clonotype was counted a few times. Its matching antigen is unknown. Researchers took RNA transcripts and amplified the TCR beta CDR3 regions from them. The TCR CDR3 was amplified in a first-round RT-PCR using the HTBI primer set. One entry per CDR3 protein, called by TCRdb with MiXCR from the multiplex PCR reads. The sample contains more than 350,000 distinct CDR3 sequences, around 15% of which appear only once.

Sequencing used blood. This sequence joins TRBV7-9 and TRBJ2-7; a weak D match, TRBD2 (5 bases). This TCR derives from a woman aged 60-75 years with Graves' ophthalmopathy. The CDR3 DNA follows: TGTGCCAGCAGCTTAGGTGGGAGTCTCAACGAGCAGTACTTC. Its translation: CASSLGGSLNEQYF.